The entry below describes one T cell receptor beta chain. The sample originates from a study of PD-1 blockade in classical Hodgkin lymphoma. V lost 0 bases to trimming and J lost 9 bases, with 4 bases between them. Per the germline V gene, CDR1 is SGHRS and CDR2 is YFSETQ. CDR3 length: 12 amino acids. Produced via immunoSEQ multiplex PCR; TCRdb's table is partial and in-frame only. There are about 30,000 clones in the sample; around 80% occur only once, and roughly 0.6% lies in the top ten. The sample's time point: cycle 4 day 1 (C4D1), after 5 to 7 weeks of nivolumab. There was relapse after autologous stem cell transplantation in every patient, and there was variation in brentuximab vedotin exposure. Magnetic negative selection was used to purify CD4+ T cells from PBMCs that had been thawed.

This receptor was identified in a human donor with classical Hodgkin lymphoma. Here the sequenced sample was CD4+ T cells from blood, taken before the fourth cycle of nivolumab. The chain is built from TRBV5-1 and TRBJ1-6; D is unclear. Here the CDR3 reads CASSLDSSPLHF. The CDR3 coding sequence is TGCGCCAGCAGCTTGGACAGTTCACCCCTCCACTTT.